Each of the 26 T cell receptor beta chains below was sequenced from the same sample in a study of cytomegalovirus exposure and HLA in healthy donors. Researchers ran the PCR with 60 Vbeta and 13 Jbeta primers. Here immunoSEQ multiplex PCR was the method, and the copy in TCRdb shows in-frame clones only, minus some. This sample has some 100,000 clones, with 76% found just once. Material for sequencing was PBMCs. The source is a woman between 45 and 65 years old in good health and CMV-seropositive.

This sequence joins TRBV1 and TRBJ2-7; the D call of TRBD2 is as the table states it, not checked on the DNA. TRBV1 is a pseudogene. CDR3 length: 17 residues. The CDR3 loop reads CTSSQDPHERPIHEQYF. Written as DNA, the CDR3 is TGCACCAGCAGCCAAGATCCACACGAGCGACCCATCCACGAGCAGTACTTC.

About this clone itself: Distinct nucleotide sequences in the sample also encode this CDR3. This chain joins TRBV7-6 and TRBJ1-6; TRBD1 might be the D (5 bases). The CDR3 is made up of 15 amino acids. The germline CDR1 and CDR2 sequences are SGHVS and FNYEAQ. V dropped 1 base and J dropped 7 bases, with 11 bases sitting between them. This CDR3 is CASSLVGARNSPLHF. CDR3 sequence (DNA): TGTGCCAGCAGCTTAGTAGGGGCCCGAAATTCACCCCTCCACTTT.

The rearrangement uses TRBV6-5 and TRBJ1-2; 7 nucleotides agree with TRBD1. J gave up 4 bases and V 6 bases, and 8 bases lay outside the gene matches. The germline CDR1 and CDR2 sequences are MNHEY and SVGAGI. This CDR3 region has 14 residues. The CDR3, as DNA: TGTGCCAGCAGCCCGACAGGGCACGGCTATGGCTACACCTTC. Its translation: CASSPTGHGYGYTF.

The chain employs TRBV5-1 and TRBJ2-5, with TRBD2 matching over 12 bases. V was clipped by 0 bases and J by 4 bases; unmatched bases: 4. The CDR3 has 16 amino acids. Germline V gene data show CDR1 as SGHRS and CDR2 as YFSETQ. The CDR3 reads CASSLVLAGGGETQYF. In nucleotides, the CDR3 is TGCGCCAGCAGCTTGGTACTAGCGGGAGGAGGAGAGACCCAGTACTTC.

The rearrangement joins TRBV6-5 to TRBJ2-1; tentative D call: TRBD1 (6 bases). The germline CDR1 and CDR2 sequences are MNHEY and SVGAGI. The ends were cut back, 6 bases at V and 6 bases at J, with 9 bases in the middle. CDR3 size: 12 residues. The chain's CDR3 is CASSRDINEQFF. The CDR3, as DNA: TGTGCCAGCAGCCGGGACATCAATGAGCAGTTCTTC.

The chain employs TRBV2 and TRBJ2-7; 14 bases are shared with TRBD2. Germline loops: CDR1 SNHLY, CDR2 FYNNEI. CDR3 length: 16 residues. V lost 6 bases to trimming and J lost 5 bases; unmatched junction nucleotides: 9. CDR3 protein: CASRGRLAGGPHEQYF. The DNA of the CDR3 is TGTGCCAGCAGAGGCAGACTAGCGGGAGGGCCCCACGAGCAGTACTTC.

This clone has only a few counts. This rearrangement joins TRBV5-6 to TRBJ2-3; the D gene is possibly TRBD2 (5 bases). V was shortened by 2 bases and J by 0 bases, with 13 bases between the two germline ends. The CDR3 runs 16 residues. Germline V gene sequence: CDR1 SGHDT, CDR2 YYEEEE. CDR3 loop: CASSFRLGGSTDTQYF. In nucleotides, the CDR3 is TGTGCCAGCAGCTTTAGATTAGGCGGGAGCACAGATACGCAGTATTTT. Combining the CDR3 with reference TRBV5-6 and TRBJ2-3 gives the whole variable domain DAGVTQSPTHLIKTRGQQVTLRCSPKSGHDTVSWYQQALGQGPQFIFQYYEEEERQRGNFPDRFSGHQFPNYSSELNVNALLLGDSALYLCASSFRLGGSTDTQYFGPGTRLTVL.

The rearrangement links TRBV9 to TRBJ1-3; D is undetermined. CDR3 length: 13 residues. V was pared by 4 bases and J by 8 bases, with 13 bases between. Germline CDR1 reads SGDLS; CDR2 reads YYNGEE. Here the CDR3 DNA reads TGTGCCAGCAGCCCGGGGAAGCGAGACACCATATATTTT. Its translation: CASSPGKRDTIYF. Based on the CDR3 plus reference TRBV9 and TRBJ1-3, the full variable domain is DSGVTQTPKHLITATGQRVTLRCSPRSGDLSVYWYQQSLDQGLQFLIQYYNGEERAKGNILERFSAQQFPDLHSELNLSSLELGDSALYFCASSPGKRDTIYFGEGSWLTVV.

The chain links TRBV18 to TRBJ1-1; 8 bases fit TRBD1. The CDR3 has 14 residues. The V gene end was trimmed by 3 bases and the J gene end by 1 base; junction bases not matched to a gene: 1. Germline V gives CDR1 KGHSH, CDR2 LQKENI. The CDR3 DNA is TGTGCCAGCTCACCTGGGACAGGGAACACTGAAGCTTTCTTT. Its protein is CASSPGTGNTEAFF.

The rearrangement links TRBV7-2 to TRBJ1-5; 7 nucleotides align to TRBD1. J was trimmed by 4 bases and V by 0 bases; bases with no gene match: 3. From germline, CDR1 is SGHTA and CDR2 FQGNSA. This CDR3 is 15 amino acids long. The CDR3, as DNA: TGTGCCAGCAGCTTAGCAGGGACAGTTAATCAGCCCCAGCATTTT. It codes for CASSLAGTVNQPQHF. Full variable domain (missing parts from reference TRBV7-2 and TRBJ1-5): GAGVSQSPSNKVTEKGKDVELRCDPISGHTALYWYRQSLGQGLEFLIYFQGNSAPDKSGLPSDRFSAERTGGSVSTLTIQRTQQEDSAVYLCASSLAGTVNQPQHFGDGTRLSIL.

The V and J genes are TRBV2 and TRBJ2-1; D is unclear. V shed 7 bases and J shed 0 bases, with 10 bases lying between them. Germline CDR1 reads SNHLY; CDR2 reads FYNNEI. The CDR3 totals 14 residues. The CDR3 DNA sequence: TGTGCCAGCACTTCGGTTAGCTCCTACAATGAGCAGTTCTTC. Its protein is CASTSVSSYNEQFF.

The rearrangement uses TRBV4-1 and TRBJ2-1, with 7 bases lining up with TRBD2. Per the germline V gene, CDR1 is MGHRA and CDR2 is YSYEKL. J gave up 0 bases and V 4 bases, and 3 bases lay outside the gene matches. CDR3 size: 15 residues. CDR3 amino acids: CASSLSGASYNEQFF. The CDR3, as DNA: TGCGCCAGCAGCCTCAGCGGGGCCTCCTACAATGAGCAGTTCTTC.

This sequence joins TRBV6-5 and TRBJ2-7; D is undetermined. Germline lookup yields CDR1 MNHEY and CDR2 SVGAGI. The CDR3 covers 14 residues. The ends were cut back, 0 bases at V and 2 bases at J, with 8 bases in the middle. The CDR3, as DNA: TGTGCCAGCAGTTACTCGACTGAAACCTACGAGCAGTACTTC. It specifies CASSYSTETYEQYF.

As concerns this clone: Germline is not matched at one junction end, which may reflect a read error. This chain connects TRBV5-4 to TRBJ2-6; D may be TRBD2 (5 bases). The CDR3 length is 16 residues. Germline lookup yields CDR1 SGHNT and CDR2 YYREEE (reference sequence). The CDR3: CASSLDPLGGGNGLTF. The CDR3, as DNA: TGTGCCAGCAGCTTGGACCCGCTGGGCGGAGGCAACGGCCTGACTTTC. Together with reference TRBV5-4 and TRBJ2-6, the CDR3 gives the full variable domain: ETGVTQSPTHLIKTRGQQVTLRCSSQSGHNTVSWYQQALGQGPQFIFQYYREEENGRGNFPPRFSGLQFPNYSSELNVNALELDDSALYLCASSLDPLGGGNGLTFGAGSRLTVL.

The rearrangement links TRBV5-5 to TRBJ1-2; 9 bases align to TRBD1. The CDR3 has 15 residues. Germline loops: CDR1 SGHKS, CDR2 YYEKEE (reference sequence). The trim removed 4 bases at V and 6 bases at J, leaving 10 bases unmatched. As DNA, the CDR3 is TGTGCCAGCAGCACCTTACGGACAGGGGAAGATGGCTACACCTTC. Its translation is CASSTLRTGEDGYTF. Variable domain in full (rest from reference TRBV5-5 and TRBJ1-2): DAGVTQSPTHLIKTRGQQVTLRCSPISGHKSVSWYQQVLGQGPQFIFQYYEKEERGRGNFPDRFSARQFPNYSSELNVNALLLGDSALYLCASSTLRTGEDGYTFGSGTRLTVV.

This sequence joins TRBV7-9 and TRBJ1-5; TRBD1 matches at 8 bases. Germline trimming cut 1 base from V and 2 bases from J; bases unmatched to any gene: 13. The CDR3 covers 19 residues. Germline CDR1 SEHNR, CDR2 FQNEAQ (reference sequence). The CDR3 loop reads CASSLGAVGRGLGNQPQHF. The CDR3, as DNA: TGTGCCAGCAGCTTAGGGGCGGTAGGCAGGGGGCTAGGCAATCAGCCCCAGCATTTT.

This chain connects TRBV7-2 to TRBJ2-5; TRBD1 is a possible D gene (5 bases). The length of the CDR3 is 11 residues. Germline V gene lookup returns CDR1 SGHTA and CDR2 FQGNSA. V lost 6 bases and J lost 4, with 6 bases in between. The CDR3 nucleotides read TGTGCCAGCAGTAGGGGAGAGACCCAGTACTTC. As protein: CASSRGETQYF.

A word on this clone: One end of the junction is discordant with germline, which a read error may explain. The rearrangement joins TRBV7-9 to TRBJ2-7, with D possibly being TRBD1 (6 bases). Looked up from germline, CDR1 is SEHNR and CDR2 is FQNEAQ (reference sequence). The CDR3 spans 14 residues. CDR3 DNA: TGTTCCAGCAGCTTAGGGGCAGGGGTCTACGAGCAGTACTTC. Translating it yields CSSSLGAGVYEQYF.

This chain uses TRBV5-1 with TRBJ1-2; D is unresolved. Germline V gene lookup returns CDR1 SGHRS and CDR2 YFSETQ. The CDR3 sequence is 13 residues long. V was pared by 2 bases and J by 2 bases, with 7 bases between. The CDR3 reads CASSLHTNYGYTF. The DNA for the CDR3 is TGCGCCAGCAGCTTACACACCAACTATGGCTACACCTTC. Supplemented by reference TRBV5-1 and TRBJ1-2, the full variable domain reads KAGVTQTPRYLIKTRGQQVTLSCSPISGHRSVSWYQQTPGQGLQFLFEYFSETQRNKGNFPGRFSGRQFSNSRSEMNVSTLELGDSALYLCASSLHTNYGYTFGSGTRLTVV.

This clone came up once. The chain links TRBV9 to TRBJ2-3; 9 bases are shared with TRBD1. The CDR3 totals 14 residues. V lost 4 bases to trimming and J lost 2 bases; unmatched junction nucleotides: 2. CDR1 is SGDLS, CDR2 YYNGEE, per germline. The CDR3 DNA reads TGTGCCAGCAGCCGGGACAGGGACACAGATACGCAGTATTTT. It codes for CASSRDRDTDTQYF.

V and J are TRBV5-1 and TRBJ1-1, with D hard to call. The CDR3 is 14 amino acids. The V end was cut by 2 bases, the J end by 9 bases, with 17 bases between. Germline lookup yields CDR1 SGHRS and CDR2 YFSETQ. CDR3 region: CASSLFTTESQAFF. In DNA, the CDR3 is TGCGCCAGCAGCTTATTTACGACTGAAAGTCAAGCTTTCTTT.

This sequence joins TRBV6-5 and TRBJ1-2; D perhaps matches TRBD1 (6 bases). CDR1 MNHEY and CDR2 SVGAGI come from the germline V gene. Trimming removed 4 bases at V and 0 bases at J, with 15 bases between. There are 16 residues in the CDR3. CDR3 DNA: TGTGCCAGCAGTTCCTTCCGACAGGTCGCTAACTATGGCTACACCTTC. Translation: CASSSFRQVANYGYTF.

The chain combines TRBV7-2 with TRBJ2-5; 9 nucleotides agree with TRBD2. Unmatched junction bases numbered 11, after V lost 1 base and J lost 5 bases. Germline values: CDR1 SGHTA, CDR2 FQGNSA. This CDR3 has 17 residues. The CDR3 reads CASSLELAGSYRETQYF. CDR3 nucleotides: TGTGCCAGCAGCTTAGAACTAGCGGGCAGTTATAGGGAGACCCAGTACTTC.

The chain recombines TRBV6-1 with TRBJ1-5, with D tentatively TRBD1 (6 bases). The CDR3 is 14 amino acids. Germline lookup yields CDR1 MNHNS and CDR2 SASEGT. V lost 3 bases to trimming and J lost 7 bases, with 13 bases between them. CDR3 protein: CASSEQRGSQPQHF. CDR3 nucleotides: TGTGCCAGCAGTGAGCAGAGGGGGAGCCAGCCCCAGCATTTT.

This clone has only a few counts. The gene calls are TRBV7-2 and TRBJ2-5; D might be TRBD1 (6 bases). V was trimmed by 4 bases and J by 4 bases, leaving 13 bases between them. The CDR3 runs to 14 residues. Germline V gene lookup returns CDR1 SGHTA and CDR2 FQGNSA. The CDR3 DNA follows: TGTGCCAGCAGCTCTACAGGGAATTCAGAGACCCAGTACTTC. Encoded protein: CASSSTGNSETQYF.

The chain uses TRBV11-2 and TRBJ2-1, with 8 bases fitting TRBD2. From germline, CDR1 is SGHAT and CDR2 FQNNGV. The junction had 7 bases not matched to a gene; V was cut back by 5 bases and J by 4 bases. CDR3 size: 15 residues. CDR3 sequence: CASSGRSGGYNEQFF. In DNA, the CDR3 is TGTGCCAGCAGCGGTCGCAGCGGGGGTTACAATGAGCAGTTCTTC.